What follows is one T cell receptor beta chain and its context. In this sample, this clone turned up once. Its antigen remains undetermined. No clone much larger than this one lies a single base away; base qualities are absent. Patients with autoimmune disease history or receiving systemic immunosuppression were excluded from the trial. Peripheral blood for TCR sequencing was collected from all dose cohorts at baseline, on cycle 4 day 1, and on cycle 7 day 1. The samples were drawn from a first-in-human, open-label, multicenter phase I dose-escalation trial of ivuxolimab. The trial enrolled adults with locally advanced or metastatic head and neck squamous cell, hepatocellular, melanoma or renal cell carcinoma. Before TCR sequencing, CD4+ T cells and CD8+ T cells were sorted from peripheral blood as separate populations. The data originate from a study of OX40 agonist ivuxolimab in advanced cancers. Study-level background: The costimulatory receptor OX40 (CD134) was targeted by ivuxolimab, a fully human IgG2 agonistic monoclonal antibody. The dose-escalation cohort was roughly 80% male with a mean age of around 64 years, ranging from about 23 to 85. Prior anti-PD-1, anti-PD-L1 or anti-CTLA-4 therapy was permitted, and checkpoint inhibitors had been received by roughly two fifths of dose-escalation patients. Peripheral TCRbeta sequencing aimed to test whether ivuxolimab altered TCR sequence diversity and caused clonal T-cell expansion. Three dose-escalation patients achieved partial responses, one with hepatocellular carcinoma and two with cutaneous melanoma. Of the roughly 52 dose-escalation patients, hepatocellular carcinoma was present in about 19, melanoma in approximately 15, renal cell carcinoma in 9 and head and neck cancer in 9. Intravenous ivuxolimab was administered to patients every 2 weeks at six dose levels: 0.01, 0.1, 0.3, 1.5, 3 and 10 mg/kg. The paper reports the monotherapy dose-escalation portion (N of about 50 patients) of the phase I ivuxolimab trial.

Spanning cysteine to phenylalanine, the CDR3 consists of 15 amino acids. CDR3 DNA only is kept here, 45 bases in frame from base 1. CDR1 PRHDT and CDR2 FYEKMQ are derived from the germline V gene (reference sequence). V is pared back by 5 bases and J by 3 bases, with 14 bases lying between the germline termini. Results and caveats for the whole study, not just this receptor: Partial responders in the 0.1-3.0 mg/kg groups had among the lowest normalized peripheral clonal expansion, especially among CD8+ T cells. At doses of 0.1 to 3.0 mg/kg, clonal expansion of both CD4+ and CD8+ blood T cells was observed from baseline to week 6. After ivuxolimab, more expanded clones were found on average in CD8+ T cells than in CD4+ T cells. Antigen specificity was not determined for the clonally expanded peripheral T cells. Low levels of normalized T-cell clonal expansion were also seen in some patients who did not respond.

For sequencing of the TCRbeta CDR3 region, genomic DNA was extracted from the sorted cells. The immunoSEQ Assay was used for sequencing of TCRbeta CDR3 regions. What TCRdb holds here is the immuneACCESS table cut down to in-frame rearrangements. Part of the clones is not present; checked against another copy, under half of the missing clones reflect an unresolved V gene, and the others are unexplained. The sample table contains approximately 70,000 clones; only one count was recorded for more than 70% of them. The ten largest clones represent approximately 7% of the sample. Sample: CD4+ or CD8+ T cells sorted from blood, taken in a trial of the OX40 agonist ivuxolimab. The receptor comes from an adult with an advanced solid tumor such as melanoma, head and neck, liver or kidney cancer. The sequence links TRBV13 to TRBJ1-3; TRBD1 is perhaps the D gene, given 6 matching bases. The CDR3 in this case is CASSLQGAIGNTIYF. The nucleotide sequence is TGTGCCAGCAGCCTACAGGGAGCAATTGGAAACACCATATATTTT.